This T cell receptor beta chain was sequenced during a study of T cells after yellow fever vaccination. This clonotype was picked up many times. MiXCR, applied by TCRdb to the 5' RACE reads, yields one record per CDR3 protein. Found here are over 25,000 distinct CDR3 sequences, 5.5% of them singletons; the top ten hold around 11%. The receptor was derived from a man aged 25-45 years who received the YFV17D yellow fever vaccine. The source material was PBMCs, either bulk or a sorted T-cell subset (CD4+, CD8+, memory, or dextramer-sorted; not recorded which), sampled 15 days after the yellow fever booster vaccination.

The CDR3 DNA follows: TGTGCCAGCAGCTTAAACAGGGGAGCTAATGAAAAACTGTTTTTT. Amino acids: CASSLNRGANEKLFF. The gene calls are TRBV7-2 and TRBJ1-4, with 7 bases that match TRBD1. This CDR3 is built from 15 residues. Germline V gene sequence: CDR1 SGHTA, CDR2 FQGNSA. Trimming at V came to 2 bases and at J to 3 bases, leaving 3 bases not matched to a gene.